This T cell receptor beta chain was recorded in a study of T cell responses to AZD1222 COVID-19 vaccine. General observations from the study: All repertoire sampling was performed exclusively after the peak T cell response. Among AZD1222 vaccinees, only 5 to 7 were seropositive at baseline.

The protocol was immunoSEQ multiplex PCR, while the TCRdb copy is restricted to in-frame clones and leaves out a portion. This table holds around 120,000 clones, over 75% found once. Remarks on this clone: Its antigen is unknown.

The CDR3 totals 17 residues. Sample: peripheral blood, taken on day 0 of MenACWY control vaccination. The genes are TRBV21-1 and TRBJ2-3; no DNA check was done on the table's D call, TRBD2. TRBV21-1 is marked as a pseudogene. This sequence originates from an adult in good health. This CDR3 reads CASSKKSLADNTDTQYF. For the CDR3, the DNA is TGTGCCAGCAGCAAAAAGTCCCTAGCTGACAACACAGATACGCAGTATTTT.